This section outlines one TCR beta chain sequence together with its context. The antigen it binds to is not known. No per-base quality is available; no much larger clone lies one base away. These data are taken from a study of blood T cell repertoires in COVID-19 (dated by TCRdb to 2018 to 2020). About the full investigation: Collaborator samples came from the United States, Italy and Spain and covered acute and convalescent phases of COVID-19. The material from the prospective study consisted of cDNA or gDNA derived from T cells, B-cell-depleted T cells, or PBMCs. The dataset comprised deeply sampled blood TCRbeta repertoires from subjects exposed to, actively infected with, or recovered from COVID-19. The repertoires were made available in a free public database intended to serve as a resource for research on the immune response to SARS-CoV-2. The samples were drawn from two sources: the first 160 participants of the ongoing ImmuneRACE study, and 1,254 subjects contributed by 6 global collaborators. Sample metadata almost always included a de-identified subject ID, COVID-19 status, age in years and sex. Where available, HLA class I and class II types were taken from metadata supplied by the sample provider and were not determined by assay-based typing.

Taken from the germline V gene (reference sequence), the CDR1 and CDR2 loops are SGHNT and YYREEE. Ends trimmed: V by 0 bases, J by 3 bases; bases unmatched to a gene: 3. From the cysteine through the phenylalanine, the CDR3 covers 16 amino acids. Here the CDR3 DNA is all that survives: 48 bases in frame from base 1. TCRbeta CDR3 regions were amplified from genomic DNA using the immunoSEQ Assay, a bias-controlled multiplex PCR. The paper's processing steps were these. Within the assay, amplification of reference gene primers was used to estimate how many nucleated cells each sample contained. To quantify the absolute abundance of each unique TCRbeta CDR3 rearrangement, sequence reads were collapsed and filtered. For each sample, productive Simpson clonality was calculated as the square root of Simpson's diversity index over productive rearrangements. The clones in this table, taken by TCRdb from immuneACCESS, are in-frame only. Not every clone is retained; where verified, under half of the shortfall comes from an unresolved V gene, and the cause of the rest is unknown. V and J calls plus clone size are reproduced from that table; the DNA served to infer D and trimming. For this sample there are about 130,000 clones; around 86% appear just once. The biggest ten clones account for roughly 10% of the sample.

On the study overall, not on this receptor specifically: The amount of clinical and demographic metadata varied by source and participant and was provided uncurated.

Each collaborating institution followed its own protocols to collect whole blood in K2EDTA tubes. Collaborator samples were shipped for TCRbeta analysis as frozen whole blood, isolated PBMCs, or DNA extracted from either sample type. Sequenced sample: peripheral blood. The receptor comes from a man between 40 and 49 years old with active or convalescent COVID-19. Rearrangement joined TRBV5-4 to TRBJ2-3; 11 middle bases align to TRBD1. The CDR3 protein is CASSLEGTGGTDTQYF. The DNA sequence is TGTGCCAGCAGCTTGGAGGGGACAGGGGGAACAGATACGCAGTATTTT.